The T cell receptor beta chain under discussion was sequenced for a study of early T cells in non-severe SARS-CoV-2 infection. Overall study results and limits: Comparison of clonotypes with VDJdb favored anti-spike CD8 responses while missing private and CD4 specificities.

TCRdb reprocessed the 5' RACE reads with MiXCR, giving one entry per CDR3 protein. The table has approximately 38,000 distinct CDR3 sequences, 4.7% seen once. Ten or more counts support this clonotype. Its specificity is unknown. The sample taken for sequencing was whole blood. The receptor comes from an adult who was a healthcare worker with PCR-confirmed SARS-CoV-2 infection or an uninfected control (not recorded which).

The CDR3 nucleotides read TGTGCCAGCAGACTCTTAGGGAGCACCGGGGAGCTGTTTTTT. Protein: CASRLLGSTGELFF. The gene calls are TRBV7-9 and TRBJ2-2; D might be TRBD2 (5 bases). The CDR3 has 14 amino acids. The germline V gene encodes CDR1 SEHNR and CDR2 FQNEAQ (reference sequence). V lost 6 bases and J lost 4, with 12 bases in between.